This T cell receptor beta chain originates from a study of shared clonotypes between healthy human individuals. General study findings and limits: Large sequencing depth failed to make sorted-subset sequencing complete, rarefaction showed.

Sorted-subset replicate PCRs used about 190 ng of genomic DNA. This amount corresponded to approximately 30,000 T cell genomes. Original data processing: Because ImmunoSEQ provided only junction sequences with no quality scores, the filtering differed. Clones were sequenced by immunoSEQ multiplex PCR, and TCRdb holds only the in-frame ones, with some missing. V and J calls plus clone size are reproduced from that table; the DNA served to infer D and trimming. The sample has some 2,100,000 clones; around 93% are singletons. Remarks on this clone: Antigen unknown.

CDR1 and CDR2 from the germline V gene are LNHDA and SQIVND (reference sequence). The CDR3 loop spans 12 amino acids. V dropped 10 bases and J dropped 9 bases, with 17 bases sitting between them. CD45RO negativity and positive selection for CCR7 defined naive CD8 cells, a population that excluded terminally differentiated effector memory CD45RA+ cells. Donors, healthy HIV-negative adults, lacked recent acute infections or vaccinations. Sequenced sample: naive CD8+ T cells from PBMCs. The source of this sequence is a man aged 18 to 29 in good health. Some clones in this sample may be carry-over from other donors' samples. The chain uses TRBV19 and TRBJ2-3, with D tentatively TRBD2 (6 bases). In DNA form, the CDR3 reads TGTGCCACCGCGTGGGGAGGCGGCACGCAGTATTTT. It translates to CATAWGGGTQYF. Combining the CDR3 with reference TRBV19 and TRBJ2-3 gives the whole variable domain DGGITQSPKYLFRKEGQNVTLSCEQNLNHDAMYWYRQDPGQGLRLIYYSQIVNDFQKGDIAEGYSVSREKKESFPLTVTSAQKNPTAFYLCATAWGGGTQYFGPGTRLTVL.